The sequence of this T cell receptor (beta chain) was determined in a study of spatial heterogeneity in lung cancer. As to time point: sample taken at primary tumor resection. The donors were approximately 65 patients with non-small cell lung cancer that was early-stage and untreated. Whole RNA came from tumor, nontumor lung or frozen PBMC and was sequenced without being sorted. There are many counts of this clonotype. The antigen is undetermined. This CDR3 is 16 amino acids long. Trimming cost V 3 bases and J 0 bases, with 13 bases left between them. Germline V gene sequence: CDR1 SGHDT, CDR2 YYEEEE. Study findings and constraints: Ubiquitous expanded TCR counts tracked ubiquitous nonsynonymous mutations, and regional counts tracked regional ones. Sequencing reached an estimated coverage of tumor T cells that was only around 7% for alpha chains and more than 11% for beta chains. Counts that tracked tumor mutation counts were those of expanded intratumoral alpha and beta TCRs.

MiXCR, applied by TCRdb to the 5' RACE reads, yields one record per CDR3 protein. The table has 15,000 to 20,000 distinct CDR3 sequences, 5.5% to 8% seen once. V usage is TRBV5-6 and J usage is TRBJ1-3; D is uncertain. The receptor comes from a female donor with early-stage non-small cell lung cancer. The source material was lung tumor tissue, sampled at surgery. The CDR3 sequence: CASSYYFSLSGNTIYF. Here the CDR3 DNA reads TGTGCCAGCAGCTACTACTTTTCCCTCTCTGGAAACACCATATATTTT.